This T cell receptor beta chain emerged from a study of blood T cells in healthy people across ages. Notes on the study in general: Aged donors had fewer naive CD4+ cells and lower diversity than long-lived donors. Diversity figures based on one million T cells were deemed too low.

Peripheral blood was drawn, approximately 9.4 milliliters per donor. A minimum of 7 million PBMCs was isolated per sample. A second PCR, run for roughly 7 to 12 cycles, used a sample-barcoded 5' primer plus a J-beta primer mix. TCRdb re-analysed the 5' RACE reads in MiXCR, keeping a single row per CDR3 protein. The sample includes over 950,000 distinct CDR3 sequences, about 51% seen only once; the top ten take about 22%. Remarks on this clonotype: The antigen is not known.

The CDR3 has 14 amino acids. V dropped 2 bases and J dropped 4 bases, with 11 bases sitting between them. CDR1 MNHNY and CDR2 SVGAGI come from the germline V gene (reference sequence). The chain has TRBV6-6 and TRBJ1-2; D is perhaps TRBD1 (5 bases). This receptor was identified in a woman between 55 and 75 years old in good health. Material: blood. As DNA, the CDR3 is TGTGCCAGCAGTTACCGCCAGGGTGTCTATGGCTACACCTTC. It is translated as CASSYRQGVYGYTF.